This TCR beta chain derives from a study of T cells expressing NK-cell markers (dated by TCRdb to about 2020). With regard to the full study: Three sorted T-cell subsets (CD3+CD56+NKG2C+, CD3+CD56+NKG2C- and CD3+CD56-NKG2C+) from several donors had their TCR beta-chain repertoires profiled. Among the eight sequenced donors, seven were HCMV-seropositive and one was HCMV-seronegative. The eight sequenced donors were randomly selected healthy volunteers, three men and five women. Libraries were sequenced as 2 x 150 bp reads on Illumina HiSeq 2000/2500, MiSeq or NextSeq. Points the paper makes about the study in general: It remained unclear whether the expanded NKG2C-expressing T cell clones were specific for HCMV antigens. In 6 or 7 donors, the dominant CD3+CD56+NKG2C+ clonotypes ranked among the top 10 CD8+ clonotypes, making up 1.0-7.0% of CD8+ T cells. Those dominant clonotypes were again the most abundant among CD3+CD56-NKG2C+ cells in a few donors, at about 28.3-65%.

The run used an Illumina HiSeq 2000. TCR beta cDNA libraries were prepared using 5'RACE template switching, which introduced a universal primer site and unique molecular identifiers. Synthesis of cDNA was primed from the TCR beta constant segment and was followed by two consecutive PCR amplification steps. From the authors' description of their analysis: Reads were demultiplexed and grouped by UMI with MIGEC, and clonotypes were assembled and quantified with MiTCR. Only TCR cDNA sequences supported by at least two reads were kept to exclude erroneous sequences. Downstream repertoire analysis used the tcR package, and clonotypes were matched across fractions by CDR3 nucleotide sequence plus V segment. VDJmatch was used to annotate antigen specificity against VDJdb, with one amino acid substitution in CDR3 permitted. TCRdb reprocessed the reads and assigns one entry to each CDR3 protein sequence, leaving out DNA. What appears here as the V and J calls and clone size reflects TCRdb's work, not the paper's. The sample table gives roughly 180,000 distinct CDR3 sequences. Together, the top ten hold 20% of the sample.

To determine HCMV serostatus, a commercial ELISA kit was used to detect HCMV-specific IgG in serum. Peripheral blood mononuclear cells were isolated from blood by Ficoll density gradient centrifugation. Reading the germline V gene (reference sequence) gives CDR1 LNHDA and CDR2 SQIVND. The CDR3, cysteine through phenylalanine, is 14 amino acids long. No coding sequence is recorded. With regard to this clonotype: Its antigen is not yet known.

The receptor's source is a man between 18 and 69 years old in good health. Sequenced material: blood T cells: a sorted CD56 or NKG2C T cell subset, CD4+ or CD8+ T cells, or bulk PBMC T cells (not recorded which). The V gene is TRBV19 and the J gene is TRBJ1-5. The CDR3 here reads CASSILSSNQPQHF.